This passage covers 27 T cell receptor beta chains from one sample sequenced in a study of cytomegalovirus exposure and HLA in healthy donors (dated by TCRdb to 2015 to 2018). The protocol used for the library was the immunoSEQ multiplex PCR assay. The clones in this table, taken by TCRdb from immuneACCESS, are in-frame only. Not every clone is retained; where verified, under half of the shortfall comes from an unresolved V gene, and the cause of the rest is unknown. The sample table contains roughly 90,000 clones; only one count was recorded for 75% to 90% of them. The ten largest clones capture roughly 20% of the sample. Sample: PBMCs. These receptors originate from a man between 18 and 35 years old in good health and CMV-seropositive.

This chain links TRBV10-2 with TRBJ1-2; D perhaps matches TRBD1 (6 bases). Germline V CDR1 and CDR2: WSHSY, SAAADI. The CDR3 sequence is 13 residues long. Trimming took off 4 bases at V and 3 bases at J, with 9 bases between the two ends. The CDR3 loop reads CASSGDTYYGYTF. Written as DNA, the CDR3 is TGCGCCAGCAGTGGGGACACCTACTATGGCTACACCTTC.

As DNA, the CDR3 is TGTGCCAGCAGCTTGGCCACGGGAGGCGGATCGAGCACCGGGGAGCTGTTTTTT. The encoded protein is CASSLATGGGSSTGELFF. The genes are TRBV5-6 and TRBJ2-2; TRBD2 agrees at 7 bases. Germline V gene lookup returns CDR1 SGHDT and CDR2 YYEEEE. J gave up 4 bases and V 0 bases, and 12 bases lay outside the gene matches. There are 18 residues in the CDR3.

This rearrangement joins TRBV7-9 to TRBJ2-1; the match to TRBD1 covers 9 bases. Germline lookup yields CDR1 SEHNR and CDR2 FQNEAQ (reference sequence). The CDR3 sequence is 15 residues long. V shed 4 bases, J shed 8 bases, and the junction held 9 bases outside the gene matches. CDR3 in DNA: TGTGCCAGCAGCTCCTGGACAGGGGAGTTCCATGAGCAGTTCTTC. Encoded protein: CASSSWTGEFHEQFF.

This clone was recorded only once. This chain connects TRBV28 to TRBJ2-6, with 7 bases that match TRBD1. The ends lost 3 bases at V and 0 bases at J; junction bases unmatched: 8. The CDR3 is 18 amino acids. Germline assignment: CDR1 MDHEN and CDR2 SYDVKM. Written as DNA, the CDR3 is TGTGCCAGCAGTTTTTGGGACAGCCCTTTCTCTGGGGCCAACGTCCTGACTTTC. Translation gives CASSFWDSPFSGANVLTF.

The chain is built from TRBV6-5 and TRBJ2-7, with 8 bases lining up with TRBD1. The CDR3 spans 14 residues. Germline V gene lookup returns CDR1 MNHEY and CDR2 SVGAGI. J gave up 6 bases and V 0 bases, and 4 bases lay outside the gene matches. CDR3 in DNA: TGTGCCAGCAGTTACTCCCGGACAGGGAGCGAGCAGTACTTC. Its protein product is CASSYSRTGSEQYF.

This chain links TRBV5-4 with TRBJ2-7; D gene uncertain. The CDR3 contains 11 residues. The germline V gene encodes CDR1 SGHNT and CDR2 YYREEE (reference sequence). V was shortened by 3 bases and J by 11 bases, with 12 bases between the two germline ends. This CDR3 reads CASSYVGVEYF. The CDR3, as DNA: TGTGCCAGCAGCTATGTGGGCGTGGAGTACTTC.

V gene TRBV30 combines with J gene TRBJ2-7, with D unresolved. From germline, CDR1 is GTSNPN and CDR2 SVGIG (reference sequence). The ends were cut back, 2 bases at V and 2 bases at J, with 7 bases in the middle. The CDR3 consists of 12 residues. CDR3 protein: CAWSRQAYEQYF. As DNA, the CDR3 is TGTGCCTGGAGTAGGCAGGCCTACGAGCAGTACTTC. The entire variable domain, with the rest obtained from reference TRBV30 and TRBJ2-7, is as follows: SQTIHQWPATLVQPVGSPLSLECTVEGTSNPNLYWYRQAAGRGLQLLFYSVGIGQISSEVPQNLSASRPQDRQFILSSKKLLLSDSGFYLCAWSRQAYEQYFGPGTRLTVT.

The sample holds a few counts of this clone. The V and J genes are TRBV7-9 and TRBJ2-1, with 12 bases aligning to TRBD2. Germline loops: CDR1 SEHNR, CDR2 FQNEAQ (reference sequence). The CDR3 totals 15 residues. With V trimmed by 5 bases and J by 7 bases, 6 bases remained unmatched. The DNA of the CDR3 is TGTGCCAGCAGCCGTCTAGCGGGAGGGCAGAATGAGCAGTTCTTC. Translated, it gives CASSRLAGGQNEQFF.

This clone is a singleton in its sample. The chain combines TRBV5-6 with TRBJ2-3; no clear D gene. The CDR3 is 13 residues long. Germline loops: CDR1 SGHDT, CDR2 YYEEEE. V lost 0 bases and J lost 6, with 8 bases in between. The CDR3 coding sequence is TGTGCCAGCAGCTTGGGGAGCCCGGATACGCAGTATTTT. Its protein is CASSLGSPDTQYF.

Here the CDR3 reads CASSTQTGTGELFF. The DNA of the CDR3 is TGTGCCAGCAGCACTCAGACAGGGACCGGGGAGCTGTTTTTT. This chain links TRBV11-3 with TRBJ2-2; TRBD1 matches 7 bases. Trimming removed 5 bases from V and 5 bases from J; junction bases left unmatched: 5. From germline, CDR1 is SGHNT and CDR2 YENEEA. The CDR3 is made up of 14 amino acids.

The chain couples TRBV2 to TRBJ1-2; D possibly corresponds to TRBD1 (5 bases). The germline V gene has CDR1 SNHLY and CDR2 FYNNEI. Trimming removed 5 bases at V and 4 bases at J, with 14 bases between. The CDR3 is 14 residues long. CDR3 amino acids: CASSRGKDTYGYTF. The CDR3 coding sequence is TGTGCCAGCAGTCGGGGGAAAGATACCTATGGCTACACCTTC.

This chain connects TRBV6-5 to TRBJ1-5, with D possibly matching TRBD1 (5 bases). V was pared by 4 bases and J by 3 bases, with 7 bases between. CDR1 and CDR2 (germline): MNHEY, SVGAGI. This CDR3 spans 13 amino acids. Written as DNA, the CDR3 is TGTGCCAGCAGTTTACAGGACAATCAGCCCCAGCATTTT. Encoded protein: CASSLQDNQPQHF.

The chain links TRBV27 to TRBJ2-2; TRBD1 matches at 7 bases. In germline, CDR1 is MNHEY, CDR2 SMNVEV (reference sequence). With V trimmed by 6 bases and J by 2 bases, 3 bases remained unmatched. The CDR3 length is 14 residues. The CDR3 reads CASSRDSNTGELFF. In DNA, the CDR3 is TGTGCCAGCAGCCGGGACAGCAACACCGGGGAGCTGTTTTTT.

The V gene is TRBV7-3, the J gene TRBJ2-5; TRBD2 is a possible D gene (5 bases). This CDR3 contains 11 residues. Per the germline V gene, CDR1 is SGHTA and CDR2 is FQGTGA. V shed 4 bases and J shed 7 bases, with 7 bases lying between them. This CDR3 is CASSSGGTQYF. CDR3 nucleotide sequence: TGTGCCAGCAGCTCTGGAGGGACCCAGTACTTC.

This clone was picked up one time. CDR3 bases: TGTGCCAGCAGTACTCGGACTAGCGGAGGGGTTGAGCAGTTCTTC. It encodes CASSTRTSGGVEQFF. V and J are TRBV6-1 and TRBJ2-1; the match to TRBD2 covers 10 bases. V lost 5 bases to trimming and J lost 9 bases; unmatched junction nucleotides: 10. The germline CDR1 and CDR2 sequences are MNHNS and SASEGT. This CDR3 is 15 amino acids long.

The chain combines TRBV6-6 with TRBJ1-1, with 8 positions matching TRBD1. The CDR3 totals 14 residues. The V gene's germline CDR1 is MNHNY and CDR2 SVGAGI (reference sequence). Trimming at V came to 2 bases and at J to 7 bases, leaving 6 bases not matched to a gene. The CDR3 bases are TGTGCCAGCAGTTACGGGGACAGGAGTATTGAAGCTTTCTTT. Its translation is CASSYGDRSIEAFF.

The chain links TRBV28 to TRBJ1-5; no firm D call. Trimming stripped 4 bases from V and 3 bases from J, with 7 bases between. This CDR3 is built from 13 residues. CDR1 MDHEN and CDR2 SYDVKM come from the germline V gene. In DNA, the CDR3 is TGTGCCAGCAGTTCAGGTAACAATCAGCCCCAGCATTTT. Residues: CASSSGNNQPQHF.

The CDR3 loop is CAISEFGPPGNTIYF. In DNA, the CDR3 is TGTGCCATCAGTGAGTTTGGGCCCCCTGGAAACACCATATATTTT. The J gene is TRBJ1-3, the V gene TRBV10-3; no clear D gene. The length of the CDR3 is 15 residues. Per germline, CDR1 ENHRY and CDR2 SYGVKD. V shed 1 base and J shed 2 bases, with 9 bases lying between them.

This clone has only a few counts. This chain connects TRBV2 to TRBJ2-7; weak D call: TRBD2 (5 bases). This CDR3 region has 12 residues. Germline CDR1 is SNHLY and CDR2 is FYNNEI. V was trimmed by 8 bases and J by 3 bases, leaving 11 bases between them. CDR3 loop: CASSSGDYEQYV. Written as DNA, the CDR3 is TGTGCCAGCTCGTCCGGGGACTACGAGCAGTACGTC.

The rearrangement links TRBV2 to TRBJ2-3; TRBD1 might be the D (6 bases). This CDR3 region has 15 residues. Germline lookup yields CDR1 SNHLY and CDR2 FYNNEI. V lost 2 bases and J 1 base, leaving 10 bases between the germline ends. The CDR3 nucleotides are TGTGCCAGCAGTGAACTTAGGACAGGCACAGATACGCAGTATTTT. Its translation: CASSELRTGTDTQYF.

In nucleotides, the CDR3 is TGTGCCAGCAGCCCCGGGACTTCCCGAGTGAACTCTGGGGCCAACGTCCTGACTTTC. It yields the protein CASSPGTSRVNSGANVLTF. The J gene is TRBJ2-6, the V gene TRBV7-9; a weak D match, TRBD2 (6 bases). V was trimmed by 5 bases and J by 0 bases, leaving 20 bases between them. The germline V gene has CDR1 SEHNR and CDR2 FQNEAQ (reference sequence). The CDR3 is 19 residues long.

This chain links TRBV10-3 with TRBJ2-7; D remains unclear. The CDR3 extends over 12 amino acids. V gave up 3 bases and J gave up 4 bases, with 7 bases separating them. In germline, CDR1 is ENHRY, CDR2 SYGVKD. The CDR3 DNA reads as TGTGCCATCAGTGATTTCGTATACGAGCAGTACTTC. Encoded protein: CAISDFVYEQYF.

The V call is TRBV7-3, the J call TRBJ2-5, with 11 bases aligning to TRBD1. CDR3 size: 15 residues. V lost 6 bases, J lost 4 bases, and 7 bases stayed unmatched. The germline CDR1 and CDR2 sequences are SGHTA and FQGTGA. The CDR3 bases are TGTGCCAGCAGTCGGACAGGGGGCACGGGAGAGACCCAGTACTTC. As protein: CASSRTGGTGETQYF.

This clone was recorded only once. The V call is TRBV30, the J call TRBJ2-7; 8 bases are a match to TRBD1. The V gene's germline CDR1 is GTSNPN and CDR2 SVGIG (reference sequence). Losses at the gene ends were 2 bases for V and 4 bases for J; bases not matched to a gene: 10. The CDR3 loop spans 15 amino acids. The DNA of the CDR3 is TGTGCCTGGAGTAGGCCGCAGGGGGCGCGGTACGAGCAGTACTTC. Encoded protein: CAWSRPQGARYEQYF. Looking up the rest from reference TRBV30 and TRBJ2-7 gives the full variable domain: SQTIHQWPATLVQPVGSPLSLECTVEGTSNPNLYWYRQAAGRGLQLLFYSVGIGQISSEVPQNLSASRPQDRQFILSSKKLLLSDSGFYLCAWSRPQGARYEQYFGPGTRLTVT.

This chain joins TRBV6-1 and TRBJ1-1; D not certain. Trimming took 6 bases from V and 2 from J, leaving 13 bases between them. Germline loops: CDR1 MNHNS, CDR2 SASEGT. The CDR3 runs 14 residues. CDR3 amino acids: CASSLQSLNTEAFF. In DNA, the CDR3 is TGTGCCAGCAGCCTACAGAGCCTAAACACTGAAGCTTTCTTT.

Here the CDR3 reads CATSLGGQLNTEAFF. DNA for the CDR3: TGTGCCACCAGCCTCGGGGGACAGTTGAACACTGAAGCTTTCTTT. The rearrangement uses TRBV15 and TRBJ1-1, with TRBD1 matching over 7 bases. The CDR3 is 15 residues long. V lost 5 bases, J lost 0 bases, and 6 bases stayed unmatched. Germline CDR1 reads LNHNV; CDR2 reads YYDKDF (reference sequence).

V is TRBV19 and J is TRBJ2-7; TRBD1 matches at 8 bases. In germline, CDR1 is LNHDA, CDR2 SQIVND (reference sequence). V shed 5 bases and J 4 bases; nucleotides not matched to a gene: 10. This CDR3 has 15 residues. CDR3 amino acids: CASSLSGQEAYEQYF. In nucleotides, the CDR3 is TGTGCCAGTAGTCTTTCGGGACAGGAGGCTTACGAGCAGTACTTC. Full variable domain (outside the CDR3, taken from reference TRBV19 and TRBJ2-7): DGGITQSPKYLFRKEGQNVTLSCEQNLNHDAMYWYRQDPGQGLRLIYYSQIVNDFQKGDIAEGYSVSREKKESFPLTVTSAQKNPTAFYLCASSLSGQEAYEQYFGPGTRLTVT.